One and the same sample provided the 2 T cell receptor beta chains below, sequenced in a study of blood T cell repertoires in COVID-19 (dated by TCRdb to between 2020 and 2021). The library was made by the immunoSEQ multiplex PCR assay. TCRdb took this table from immuneACCESS and kept in-frame rearrangements with V and J called. Such tables lack part of the clones; where checked against another copy, unresolved V genes explain under half of the gap, and the rest is unexplained. The table for this sample lists about 31,000 clones; roughly 90% of them were counted only once. Around 0.57% of the sample belongs to the ten largest clones. Material for sequencing was peripheral blood. The receptors stem from a woman aged 40 to 50 with active or convalescent COVID-19.

There are a few counts of this clone. This chain's CDR3 is CASSISKTVRYGYTF. CDR3 in DNA: TGTGCCAGTAGTATATCCAAGACAGTGCGCTATGGCTACACCTTC. This chain links TRBV19 with TRBJ1-2, with D perhaps matching TRBD1 (5 bases). Germline assignment: CDR1 LNHDA and CDR2 SQIVND (reference sequence). This CDR3 has 15 amino acids. The V gene lost 2 bases and the J gene lost 4 bases, with 14 bases spanning the gap.

The rearrangement uses TRBV9 and TRBJ1-6; 8 bases line up with TRBD1. V shed 7 bases, J shed 12 bases, and the junction held 12 bases outside the gene matches. Germline V gene data show CDR1 as SGDLS and CDR2 as YYNGEE. This CDR3 has 14 residues. CDR3 DNA sequence: TGTGCCAGCGGAGACAGGGGCCATGTGGGACCCCTCCACTTT. Translation: CASGDRGHVGPLHF.